The 32 T cell receptor beta chains reported below all come from one sample, sequenced in a study of cytomegalovirus exposure and HLA in healthy donors. TCRdb's copy holds only in-frame clones and misses some; the assay was immunoSEQ multiplex PCR. The table has 200,000 to 300,000 clones, about 90% seen once. Sequences were obtained from PBMCs. The source is a man between 18 and 35 years old in good health and CMV-seropositive.

Points on this clone: Compared with germline, one end of the junction differs, possibly owing to a read error. This chain links TRBV4-3 with TRBJ1-4, with D tentatively TRBD1 (5 bases). The CDR3 runs to 14 residues. The germline V gene has CDR1 LGHNA and CDR2 YSLEER. CDR3 bases: TGCGCCAGCAGTCAAGTGACAGCGAATGAAAAACTGTTTTTT. Translating gives CASSQVTANEKLFF.

This clone was found a few times. DNA of the CDR3: TGTGCCTGGAGTGTACCAAGGGATTTCGACACTGAAGCTTTCTTT. Amino acids: CAWSVPRDFDTEAFF. The chain combines TRBV30 with TRBJ1-1; D not certain. CDR1 is GTSNPN and CDR2 is SVGIG in the germline V gene (reference sequence). V lost 0 bases and J 3 bases, leaving 14 bases between the germline ends. The CDR3 loop spans 15 amino acids.

The J gene is TRBJ2-1, the V gene TRBV29-1; TRBD2 might be the D (6 bases). V lost 3 bases to trimming and J lost 4 bases, with 16 bases between them. The CDR3 length is 15 residues. Germline CDR1 SQVTM, CDR2 ANQGSEA. The CDR3 protein is CSVEVRGLKYNEQFF. CDR3 DNA sequence: TGCAGCGTTGAGGTAAGGGGACTGAAGTACAATGAGCAGTTCTTC.

V and J are TRBV6-5 and TRBJ2-7, with D perhaps matching TRBD2 (6 bases). Germline CDR1 reads MNHEY; CDR2 reads SVGAGI. The germline V and J ends were trimmed by 2 bases and 2 bases, with 13 bases remaining between them. This CDR3 has 15 amino acids. The CDR3 is CASSYRREAAYEQYF. CDR3 bases: TGTGCCAGCAGTTACAGGCGGGAAGCAGCCTACGAGCAGTACTTC.

The CDR3 reads CASSDQVAGANVLTF. CDR3 DNA: TGTGCCAGCAGCGACCAGGTGGCTGGGGCCAACGTCCTGACTTTC. The V and J genes are TRBV7-9 and TRBJ2-6; D not resolved. The germline V and J ends were trimmed by 5 bases and 2 bases, with 10 bases remaining between them. Looked up from germline, CDR1 is SEHNR and CDR2 is FQNEAQ (reference sequence). The CDR3 sequence is 15 residues long.

The chain uses TRBV28 and TRBJ1-5, with a weak D call TRBD1 (6 bases). The V and J ends lost 5 bases and 0 bases respectively, with 14 bases between them. CDR1 MDHEN and CDR2 SYDVKM come from the germline V gene. This CDR3 region has 16 residues. For the CDR3, the DNA is TGTGCCAGCAGTCCGCCGACAGGAAGTAGCAATCAGCCCCAGCATTTT. Its translation: CASSPPTGSSNQPQHF.

The rearrangement links TRBV10-3 to TRBJ1-1; D is undetermined. The CDR3 spans 12 residues. Trimming removed 3 bases from V and 2 bases from J, with 4 bases in between. Germline V CDR1 and CDR2: ENHRY, SYGVKD. CDR3 DNA: TGTGCCATCAGTGACCCAAACACTGAAGCTTTCTTT. It codes for CAISDPNTEAFF.

The J gene is TRBJ1-5, the V gene TRBV15; 8 bases line up with TRBD1. The CDR3 has 14 amino acids. Per germline, CDR1 LNHNV and CDR2 YYDKDF (reference sequence). The V gene end was trimmed by 3 bases and the J gene end by 6 bases; junction bases not matched to a gene: 4. The CDR3: CATSRTGDIQPQHF. In nucleotides, the CDR3 is TGTGCCACCAGCAGGACAGGGGATATTCAGCCCCAGCATTTT. Based on the CDR3 plus reference TRBV15 and TRBJ1-5, the full variable domain is DAMVIQNPRYQVTQFGKPVTLSCSQTLNHNVMYWYQQKSSQAPKLLFHYYDKDFNNEADTPDNFQSRRPNTSFCFLDIRSPGLGDTAMYLCATSRTGDIQPQHFGDGTRLSIL.

The chain has TRBV7-2 and TRBJ1-1; unclear D gene. The germline V gene has CDR1 SGHTA and CDR2 FQGNSA. The CDR3 spans 15 residues. V lost 0 bases, J lost 4 bases, and 12 bases lay in between. CDR3 sequence (DNA): TGTGCCAGCAGCTTAGCGGGGAACTCGGGCACTGAAGCTTTCTTT. Protein product: CASSLAGNSGTEAFF.

This sequence joins TRBV6-5 and TRBJ2-3; D remains unclear. In germline, CDR1 is MNHEY, CDR2 SVGAGI. V dropped 0 bases and J dropped 0 bases, with 7 bases sitting between them. The CDR3 runs to 15 residues. The chain's CDR3 is CASSYSQASTDTQYF. DNA of the CDR3: TGTGCCAGCAGTTACTCGCAGGCTAGCACAGATACGCAGTATTTT.

The genes are TRBV5-4 and TRBJ2-3; the match to TRBD2 covers 9 bases. CDR3 size: 16 residues. After removal of 0 bases from V and 0 bases from J, the junction contained 2 bases not matched to a gene. From germline, CDR1 is SGHNT and CDR2 YYREEE (reference sequence). DNA of the CDR3: TGTGCCAGCAGCTTGGCTAGCGGGAAAAGCACAGATACGCAGTATTTT. Protein sequence: CASSLASGKSTDTQYF.

The CDR3 here is CASSLPVGAEETQYF. CDR3 bases: TGTGCCAGCAGCTTGCCGGTAGGGGCCGAAGAGACCCAGTACTTC. The rearrangement joins TRBV11-2 to TRBJ2-5, with D tentatively TRBD1 (5 bases). Trimming left V 3 bases short and J 3 bases short, with 14 bases between. The CDR3 is made up of 15 amino acids. Germline V gives CDR1 SGHAT, CDR2 FQNNGV.

This clone was observed a handful of times. The chain couples TRBV6-4 to TRBJ2-3; 10 bases are shared with TRBD1. CDR1 and CDR2 (germline): MRHNA, SNTAGT. V lost 4 bases to trimming and J lost 4 bases; unmatched junction nucleotides: 5. The CDR3 extends over 15 amino acids. CDR3 region: CASSGGTGEADTQYF. The CDR3 nucleotides are TGTGCCAGCAGTGGCGGGACAGGGGAAGCAGATACGCAGTATTTT.

The chain joins TRBV5-1 to TRBJ2-7, with 8 nucleotides matching TRBD1. The CDR3 loop spans 14 amino acids. V lost 7 bases to trimming and J lost 1 base; unmatched junction nucleotides: 7. The germline V gene has CDR1 SGHRS and CDR2 YFSETQ. The CDR3: CASSGGRVSYEQYF. CDR3 bases: TGCGCCAGCTCAGGGGGCAGGGTTTCCTACGAGCAGTACTTC.

In regard to this clone: A much larger clone lies a single base off, so this may be a read error. This sample also contains other DNA sequences that code for the same CDR3. V usage is TRBV30 and J usage is TRBJ2-2; 7 nucleotides match TRBD2. The CDR3 is made up of 15 amino acids. Germline lookup yields CDR1 GTSNPN and CDR2 SVGIG (reference sequence). J gave up 8 bases and V 3 bases, and 12 bases lay outside the gene matches. CDR3 loop: CAWRRRTSYTGELFF. The DNA for the CDR3 is TGTGCCTGGAGGCGCCGGACTAGTTATACTGGGGAGCTGTTTTTT.

The V call is TRBV5-5, the J call TRBJ2-7, with D tentatively TRBD2 (5 bases). Trimming left V 2 bases short and J 9 bases short, with 15 bases between. CDR1 and CDR2 from the germline V gene are SGHKS and YYEKEE (reference sequence). This CDR3 comprises 13 residues. The CDR3 region is CASSFQLDGVQYF. The CDR3 DNA reads TGTGCCAGCAGCTTCCAACTAGACGGCGTGCAGTACTTC.

V usage is TRBV5-4 and J usage is TRBJ2-1, with TRBD2 matching over 9 bases. Germline-derived CDR1 and CDR2 are SGHNT and YYREEE (reference sequence). The CDR3 consists of 15 residues. The V and J ends lost 1 base and 5 bases, in that order; junction bases with no gene match: 4. The CDR3 protein is CASSLSGRIHNEQFF. In DNA, the CDR3 is TGTGCCAGCAGCTTGAGCGGGAGGATCCACAATGAGCAGTTCTTC.

V gene TRBV6-6 combines with J gene TRBJ1-2; TRBD1 matches at 7 bases. This CDR3 has 12 amino acids. The V gene end was trimmed by 8 bases and the J gene end by 5 bases; junction bases not matched to a gene: 5. Germline-derived CDR1 and CDR2 are MNHNY and SVGAGI (reference sequence). The CDR3 protein is CASADRSYGYTF. CDR3 coding DNA: TGTGCCAGCGCGGACAGGAGTTATGGCTACACCTTC.

This clone has only a few counts. The V call is TRBV7-2, the J call TRBJ1-2, with 7 bases aligning to TRBD1. The CDR3 covers 14 residues. V shed 6 bases, J shed 8 bases, and the junction held 12 bases outside the gene matches. Looked up from germline, CDR1 is SGHTA and CDR2 is FQGNSA. The CDR3 DNA sequence: TGTGCCAGCAGTCATCCGCAGACAGGGAAAGGCTACACCTTC. This sequence encodes CASSHPQTGKGYTF.

The chain employs TRBV6-5 and TRBJ1-5; TRBD1 matches at 7 bases. This CDR3 comprises 15 residues. The junction had 5 bases not matched to a gene; V was cut back by 6 bases and J by 0 bases. Germline V gene data show CDR1 as MNHEY and CDR2 as SVGAGI. CDR3 sequence (DNA): TGTGCCAGCAGGGGGACAGTATATAGCAATCAGCCCCAGCATTTT. Amino acids: CASRGTVYSNQPQHF.

The V and J genes are TRBV5-4 and TRBJ2-7, with D maybe TRBD1 (5 bases). Germline V gene lookup returns CDR1 SGHNT and CDR2 YYREEE (reference sequence). V lost 0 bases and J 0 bases, leaving 10 bases between the germline ends. CDR3 size: 15 residues. CDR3 nucleotide sequence: TGTGCCAGCAGCTTGGGCCAGGGCCTCTCCTACGAGCAGTACTTC. This codes for CASSLGQGLSYEQYF.

The chain joins TRBV6-5 to TRBJ2-2, with D possibly matching TRBD2 (7 bases). Germline CDR1 reads MNHEY; CDR2 reads SVGAGI. Trimming took off 7 bases at V and 8 bases at J, with 20 bases between the two ends. This CDR3 is 15 amino acids long. CDR3: CASTGRGGGRGELFF. Here the CDR3 DNA reads TGTGCCAGCACCGGACGGGGAGGGGGGCGAGGGGAGCTGTTTTTT.

In this sample, this clone turned up once. V is TRBV28 and J is TRBJ1-2; D is possibly TRBD1 (5 bases). V dropped 6 bases and J dropped 1 base, with 15 bases sitting between them. The CDR3 contains 15 residues. Germline CDR1 is MDHEN and CDR2 is SYDVKM. CDR3: CASSSAGRNNYGYTF. CDR3 sequence (DNA): TGTGCCAGCAGCTCGGCGGGGCGAAATAACTATGGCTACACCTTC.

This clone came up once. The genes are TRBV19 and TRBJ2-7; no firm D call. V gave up 4 bases and J gave up 5 bases, with 9 bases separating them. CDR3 length equals 12 residues. Germline V CDR1 and CDR2: LNHDA, SQIVND (reference sequence). Here the CDR3 reads CASSTLGNEQYF. Here the CDR3 DNA reads TGTGCCAGTAGTACTTTAGGAAACGAGCAGTACTTC.

The chain is built from TRBV5-6 and TRBJ1-1; weak D call: TRBD1 (5 bases). This CDR3 has 13 amino acids. Trimming pared 1 base from V and 5 bases from J, leaving 9 bases between. CDR1 SGHDT and CDR2 YYEEEE come from the germline V gene. The CDR3 loop is CASSLSWGTEAFF. The CDR3 bases are TGTGCCAGCAGCTTGTCGTGGGGGACTGAAGCTTTCTTT.

The chain couples TRBV5-1 to TRBJ1-3, with D possibly matching TRBD1 (6 bases). This CDR3 has 15 residues. With 2 bases removed from V and 0 bases from J, the gap between germline ends came to 9 bases. Germline V gene data show CDR1 as SGHRS and CDR2 as YFSETQ. The CDR3: CASSFGDISGNTIYF. The CDR3 region has the DNA TGCGCCAGCAGCTTCGGGGACATCTCTGGAAACACCATATATTTT.

The chain uses TRBV28 and TRBJ2-2, with no clear D. Looked up from germline, CDR1 is MDHEN and CDR2 is SYDVKM. V lost 6 bases, J lost 1 base, and 6 bases lay in between. This CDR3 region has 13 residues. CDR3: CASSSRNTGELFF. The DNA for the CDR3 is TGTGCCAGCAGCTCCAGGAACACCGGGGAGCTGTTTTTT.

The V and J genes are TRBV29-1 and TRBJ2-5; no clear D gene. V lost 3 bases and J lost 9, with 17 bases in between. Germline loops: CDR1 SQVTM, CDR2 ANQGSEA. The CDR3 is 13 residues long. The DNA for the CDR3 is TGCAGCGTTGAGCTGCCACCAGCGACGGCCCAGTACTTC. It encodes CSVELPPATAQYF.

The chain is built from TRBV7-9 and TRBJ1-2; TRBD1 agrees at 12 bases. Looked up from germline, CDR1 is SEHNR and CDR2 is FQNEAQ (reference sequence). Trimming cost V 6 bases and J 3 bases; bases outside gene matches: 8. The CDR3 totals 16 residues. This CDR3 is CASRGQGAHTYYGYTF. DNA for the CDR3: TGTGCCAGCAGGGGACAGGGGGCTCATACCTACTATGGCTACACCTTC.

This clone has a handful of counts. The V call is TRBV6-1, the J call TRBJ2-7, with unresolved D. The CDR3 loop spans 14 amino acids. Trimming cost V 1 base and J 0 bases, with 7 bases left between them. The germline V gene encodes CDR1 MNHNS and CDR2 SASEGT. The CDR3 loop is CASSEGRPSYEQYF. The CDR3 region has the DNA TGTGCCAGCAGTGAAGGCAGGCCCTCCTACGAGCAGTACTTC.

J is TRBJ2-3 and V is TRBV2, with D possibly being TRBD1 (6 bases). The V and J ends lost 7 bases and 2 bases respectively, with 16 bases between them. Germline V gene lookup returns CDR1 SNHLY and CDR2 FYNNEI. The CDR3 totals 15 residues. The CDR3 is CASKQGWKDTDTQYF. The DNA for the CDR3 is TGTGCCAGCAAACAGGGATGGAAGGACACAGATACGCAGTATTTT.

This chain connects TRBV6-1 to TRBJ1-3, with TRBD1 as a possible D gene (5 bases). This CDR3 is 15 amino acids long. V was trimmed by 6 bases and J by 5 bases, leaving 17 bases between them. Germline V gene data show CDR1 as MNHNS and CDR2 as SASEGT. CDR3 protein: CASRDVGRGRNTIYF. CDR3 nucleotides: TGTGCCAGCAGGGACGTGGGGCGGGGGAGAAACACCATATATTTT.